There are a few counts of the clone carrying this T cell receptor (beta chain). The target antigen is unknown. TCRdb called the 5' RACE reads again in MiXCR, with one record for every CDR3 protein. Of some 660,000 distinct CDR3 sequences listed, approximately 9% were seen once; the top ten hold around 0.98%. This sample stems from a study of identical twins. The study's findings and limits: There were fewer insertions in abundant cord blood beta clonotypes, but memory repertoires showed no such pattern.

Per germline, CDR1 MNHEY and CDR2 SMNVEV (reference sequence). J gave up 0 bases and V 8 bases, and 3 bases lay outside the gene matches. This CDR3 has 14 residues. This sample was also put to use in a study of yellow fever vaccine responses in identical twins.

Sequenced sample: PBMCs. J is TRBJ2-1 and V is TRBV27, with TRBD2 identical over 8 bases. The receptor's source is a woman between 18 and 29 years old in good health. CDR3 coding DNA: TGTGCCAGCTCGCGGGAGGACTCCTACAATGAGCAGTTCTTC. Residues: CASSREDSYNEQFF.